This T cell receptor (beta chain) was obtained from a study of blood T cells in healthy people across ages. Using a J-beta primer mix together with a sample-barcoded 5' primer, a second PCR was run for about 6 to 11 cycles. TCRdb reanalysed the 5' RACE reads using MiXCR and keeps one entry per CDR3 protein. The sample comprises roughly 800,000 distinct CDR3 sequences, approximately 25% of which are singletons, and 8% to 10% rests with the top ten. Germline V lookup: CDR1 MNHEY, CDR2 SVGAGI. CDR3 size: 14 residues. The V end lost 5 bases, the J end lost 6 bases, and 13 bases lay between the germline ends. With regard to this clonotype: Its antigen remains unidentified.

Study-wide results and limits: Among T cells, TCR beta diversity per million cells dropped roughly linearly as age rose.

These same data were also listed under a study on T cells of mothers and their children. From that paper: The sample comes from nine or ten healthy Caucasian donors: mothers and children. Related mother-child pairs shared slightly more overlap than unrelated pairs, but the difference was non-significant.

This chain links TRBV6-5 with TRBJ2-2, with D perhaps TRBD1 (5 bases). Material: blood. The receptor comes from a boy younger than 18 in good health. The CDR3 DNA sequence: TGTGCCAGCAGTGCGATCAGGGAATCCGGGGAGCTGTTTTTT. Residues: CASSAIRESGELFF.